The rows below give T cell receptor beta chains drawn from one sample of a study of vaccination effects on CD4 cells after COVID-19. Their antigens remain unidentified. The assay was immunoSEQ multiplex PCR, and TCRdb's table has in-frame clones only and misses some. The top ten clones hold 1.5% to 2% of a sample with about 79,000 clones, around four fifths of them seen once. Specimen: CD4+ T cells from PBMCs cultured with HCoV-229E spike peptides, collected before COVID-19 vaccination. The origin of the receptors is a human donor who received a COVID-19 vaccine. Both conserved end residues are part of each CDR3. Each record gives: J gene, V gene, CDR3 length, clone size, D gene, CDR3 DNA, CDR3 protein. A D gene is named only where the DNA matches it firmly. Expanded clones get a size class; other rows say once, few or many, or leave the size out.

J gene: TRBJ2-1
V gene: TRBV6-5
CDR3 length: 13
clone size: .
D gene: .
CDR3 DNA: TGTGCCAGCAGCAGGACGGTGAGGGATGAGCAGTTCTTC
CDR3 protein: CASSRTVRDEQFF

J gene: TRBJ1-4
V gene: TRBV21-1
CDR3 length: 15
clone size: .
D gene: .
CDR3 DNA: TGTGCCAGCAGCCTGAACCAGGGTGGTAATGAAAAACTGTTTTTT
CDR3 protein: CASSLNQGGNEKLFF

J gene: TRBJ1-2
V gene: TRBV30
CDR3 length: 13
clone size: .
D gene: TRBD1
CDR3 DNA: TGTGCCTGGACAGGACAGGTCGTCAATGGCTACACCTTC
CDR3 protein: CAWTGQVVNGYTF

J gene: TRBJ1-2
V gene: TRBV6-5
CDR3 length: 13
clone size: .
D gene: TRBD1
CDR3 DNA: TGTGCCAGCAGTTTGGACAGGAACTATGGCTACACCTTC
CDR3 protein: CASSLDRNYGYTF

J gene: TRBJ1-5
V gene: TRBV19
CDR3 length: 15
clone size: .
D gene: .
CDR3 DNA: TGTGCCAGTAGTATAGGGAGGGGGGGGATGGGACCCCAGCATTTT
CDR3 protein: CASSIGRGGMGPQHF

J gene: TRBJ2-1
V gene: TRBV4-1
CDR3 length: 15
clone size: once
D gene: .
CDR3 DNA: TGCGCCAGCAGCCACCCGGGAGCCAGAGTCGATGAGCAGTTCTTC
CDR3 protein: CASSHPGARVDEQFF

J gene: TRBJ2-3
V gene: TRBV7-8
CDR3 length: 15
clone size: .
D gene: .
CDR3 DNA: TGTGCCAGCAGCTCTCAGGGGAAGTGGGCAGATACGCAGTATTTT
CDR3 protein: CASSSQGKWADTQYF

J gene: TRBJ2-3
V gene: TRBV6-2/TRBV6-3
CDR3 length: 17
clone size: .
D gene: TRBD2
CDR3 DNA: TGTGCCAGCAGTCCCCGGACTAGCTGGAGGCGCACAGATACGCAGTATTTT
CDR3 protein: CASSPRTSWRRTDTQYF

J gene: TRBJ1-3
V gene: TRBV18
CDR3 length: 15
clone size: once
D gene: TRBD1
CDR3 DNA: TGTGCCAGCTCACCAAGGGGACAGGGAGGAGACACCATATATTTT
CDR3 protein: CASSPRGQGGDTIYF

J gene: TRBJ1-2
V gene: TRBV6-1
CDR3 length: 17
clone size: .
D gene: .
CDR3 DNA: TGTGCCAGCAGTGAAGCTCCCCGGGCCCTCTCTAACTATGGCTACACCTTC
CDR3 protein: CASSEAPRALSNYGYTF

J gene: TRBJ2-1
V gene: TRBV27
CDR3 length: 16
clone size: .
D gene: TRBD2
CDR3 DNA: TGTGCCAGCAGTTTACTGCGGGGGGGGGCCTACAATGAGCAGTTCTTC
CDR3 protein: CASSLLRGGAYNEQFF

J gene: TRBJ2-3
V gene: TRBV7-3
CDR3 length: 12
clone size: .
D gene: TRBD2
CDR3 DNA: TGTGCCAGCAGTTCGGGGGGAGATACGCAGTATTTT
CDR3 protein: CASSSGGDTQYF

J gene: TRBJ2-1
V gene: TRBV30
CDR3 length: 14
clone size: .
D gene: TRBD1
CDR3 DNA: TGTGCCTGGGAGGGACAGGGGGCCTACAATGAGCAGTTCTTC
CDR3 protein: CAWEGQGAYNEQFF

J gene: TRBJ1-5
V gene: TRBV12-3/TRBV12-4
CDR3 length: 13
clone size: .
D gene: .
CDR3 DNA: TGTGCCAGCAGTTATAGGTTTCCTCAGCCCCAGCATTTT
CDR3 protein: CASSYRFPQPQHF

J gene: TRBJ1-1
V gene: TRBV12-1
CDR3 length: 15
clone size: .
D gene: .
CDR3 DNA: TGTGCCACCATGATCTACAGGGGAAGGGGCACTGAAGCTTTCTTT
CDR3 protein: CATMIYRGRGTEAFF

J gene: TRBJ1-1
V gene: TRBV7-2
CDR3 length: 17
clone size: .
D gene: TRBD1
CDR3 DNA: TGTGCCAGCAGCTTAGTTGACAGGGGGCGAAGGAACACTGAAGCTTTCTTT
CDR3 protein: CASSLVDRGRRNTEAFF

J gene: TRBJ2-5
V gene: TRBV7-3
CDR3 length: 16
clone size: .
D gene: .
CDR3 DNA: TGTGCCAGCAGCTTAACCGGGAGAGTATCCCAAGAGACCCAGTACTTC
CDR3 protein: CASSLTGRVSQETQYF

J gene: TRBJ2-2
V gene: TRBV25-1
CDR3 length: 17
clone size: .
D gene: .
CDR3 DNA: TGTGCCAGCAGTTGGAACGGCAACCTCCGGTATGGCGGGGAGCTGTTTTTT
CDR3 protein: CASSWNGNLRYGGELFF

J gene: TRBJ2-1
V gene: TRBV7-2
CDR3 length: 15
clone size: .
D gene: TRBD1
CDR3 DNA: TGTGCCAGCAGCTTGGACAGGGGTAAAATAAATGAGCAGTTCTTC
CDR3 protein: CASSLDRGKINEQFF

J gene: TRBJ1-1
V gene: TRBV25-1
CDR3 length: 13
clone size: .
D gene: .
CDR3 DNA: TGTGCCAGCAGTGTGGGCCCCGACACTGAAGCTTTCTTT
CDR3 protein: CASSVGPDTEAFF

J gene: TRBJ1-4
V gene: TRBV9
CDR3 length: 15
clone size: .
D gene: .
CDR3 DNA: TGTGCCAGCAGCCCATGGGGGGGCCTAGCGGAAAAACTGTTTTTT
CDR3 protein: CASSPWGGLAEKLFF

J gene: TRBJ1-2
V gene: TRBV28
CDR3 length: 15
clone size: .
D gene: TRBD1
CDR3 DNA: TGTGCCAGCAGTCAGACAGGGGTCCCAAACTATGGCTACACCTTC
CDR3 protein: CASSQTGVPNYGYTF

J gene: TRBJ1-1
V gene: TRBV6-5
CDR3 length: 15
clone size: .
D gene: TRBD1
CDR3 DNA: TGTGCCAGCAGCCAGGACAGGACGATGAACACTGAAGCTTTCTTT
CDR3 protein: CASSQDRTMNTEAFF

J gene: TRBJ2-5
V gene: TRBV6-5
CDR3 length: 15
clone size: .
D gene: .
CDR3 DNA: TGTGCCAGCAGCATAAGGGGGGCCTTCGGAGAGACCCAGTACTTC
CDR3 protein: CASSIRGAFGETQYF

J gene: TRBJ1-6
V gene: TRBV30
CDR3 length: 14
clone size: .
D gene: TRBD1
CDR3 DNA: TGTGCCTGGAGTGGGCAGGGGGCACGTTCACCCCTCCACTTT
CDR3 protein: CAWSGQGARSPLHF

J gene: TRBJ2-3
V gene: TRBV7-2
CDR3 length: 18
clone size: .
D gene: TRBD2
CDR3 DNA: TGTGCCAGCAGCTTAGCGCTTGTTCTAGCGGCCCAATCAGATACGCAGTATTTT
CDR3 protein: CASSLALVLAAQSDTQYF

J gene: TRBJ2-5
V gene: TRBV29-1
CDR3 length: 14
clone size: .
D gene: .
CDR3 DNA: TGCAGCGTTGAAGGGACAGCTCCCGTAGTGACCCAGTACTTC
CDR3 protein: CSVEGTAPVVTQYF

J gene: TRBJ1-5
V gene: TRBV6-2/TRBV6-3
CDR3 length: 18
clone size: few
D gene: .
CDR3 DNA: TGTGCCAGCAGTTATGTAGTATCGGCAGGGAGTGGAAATCAGCCCCAGCATTTT
CDR3 protein: CASSYVVSAGSGNQPQHF

J gene: TRBJ1-5
V gene: TRBV30
CDR3 length: 13
clone size: few
D gene: .
CDR3 DNA: TGTGCCTGGAGTAAGGGGATAGGTCAGCCCCAGCATTTT
CDR3 protein: CAWSKGIGQPQHF

J gene: TRBJ2-1
V gene: TRBV27
CDR3 length: 17
clone size: .
D gene: TRBD1
CDR3 DNA: TGTGCCAGCAGTTTTCGCGGGACAGGGGTGCTCTACAATGAGCAGTTCTTC
CDR3 protein: CASSFRGTGVLYNEQFF

J gene: TRBJ1-3
V gene: TRBV5-8
CDR3 length: 16
clone size: .
D gene: .
CDR3 DNA: TGTGCCAGCAGCCTCAGGACGGCTGCCTCTGGAAACACCATATATTTT
CDR3 protein: CASSLRTAASGNTIYF

J gene: TRBJ2-2
V gene: TRBV28
CDR3 length: 15
clone size: .
D gene: .
CDR3 DNA: TGTGCCAGCAGTCCAGGGGGGAGCAGGGCAGGGGAGCTGTTTTTT
CDR3 protein: CASSPGGSRAGELFF

J gene: TRBJ1-5
V gene: TRBV18
CDR3 length: 14
clone size: .
D gene: TRBD1
CDR3 DNA: TGTGCCAGCTCCCACGGACAGGAGAATCAGCCCCAGCATTTT
CDR3 protein: CASSHGQENQPQHF

J gene: TRBJ2-5
V gene: TRBV7-6
CDR3 length: 14
clone size: once
D gene: .
CDR3 DNA: TGTGCCAGCAGCTTAGAGGCAGTCCAAGAGACCCAGTACTTC
CDR3 protein: CASSLEAVQETQYF

J gene: TRBJ1-2
V gene: TRBV6-1
CDR3 length: 12
clone size: few
D gene: .
CDR3 DNA: TGTGCCAGCAGTGAATGGGGATATGGCTACACCTTC
CDR3 protein: CASSEWGYGYTF

J gene: TRBJ2-2
V gene: TRBV6-5
CDR3 length: 14
clone size: .
D gene: TRBD2
CDR3 DNA: TGTGCCAGCAGGCCGACTCGGGAGGCCGGGGAGCTGTTTTTT
CDR3 protein: CASRPTREAGELFF

J gene: TRBJ2-2
V gene: TRBV7-2
CDR3 length: 14
clone size: few
D gene: .
CDR3 DNA: TGTGCCAGCCTAAGTCTCGGATCGGCCGGGGAGCTGTTTTTT
CDR3 protein: CASLSLGSAGELFF

J gene: TRBJ1-6
V gene: TRBV5-4
CDR3 length: 16
clone size: .
D gene: .
CDR3 DNA: TGTGCCAGCAGCTTAACGACAGGAAACTATAATTCACCCCTCCACTTT
CDR3 protein: CASSLTTGNYNSPLHF

J gene: TRBJ2-5
V gene: TRBV6-5
CDR3 length: 13
clone size: .
D gene: .
CDR3 DNA: TGTGCCAGCAGGCGGGGAGTACAAGAGACCCAGTACTTC
CDR3 protein: CASRRGVQETQYF

J gene: TRBJ1-4
V gene: TRBV7-9
CDR3 length: 15
clone size: .
D gene: TRBD1
CDR3 DNA: TGTGCCAGCAGCTCATCCAGGGGGCGGAGGGAAAAACTGTTTTTT
CDR3 protein: CASSSSRGRREKLFF

J gene: TRBJ2-3
V gene: TRBV28
CDR3 length: 12
clone size: .
D gene: .
CDR3 DNA: TGTGCCAGCAAGCAACAGGGCCATACGCAGTATTTT
CDR3 protein: CASKQQGHTQYF

J gene: TRBJ2-5
V gene: TRBV6-1
CDR3 length: 16
clone size: .
D gene: TRBD2
CDR3 DNA: TGTGCCAGCAGTGTTGGTGGGACTAGCGTCCCTAAGACCCAGTACTTC
CDR3 protein: CASSVGGTSVPKTQYF

J gene: TRBJ1-6
V gene: TRBV19
CDR3 length: 15
clone size: .
D gene: .
CDR3 DNA: TGTGCCAGTAGTACCTCGGACCTCCTTCGTTCACCCCTCCACTTT
CDR3 protein: CASSTSDLLRSPLHF

J gene: TRBJ1-5
V gene: TRBV19
CDR3 length: 16
clone size: .
D gene: .
CDR3 DNA: TGTGCCAGTAGTACGTTCGGGGGCAGGACGAATCAGCCCCAGCATTTT
CDR3 protein: CASSTFGGRTNQPQHF

J gene: TRBJ2-3
V gene: TRBV30
CDR3 length: 14
clone size: .
D gene: .
CDR3 DNA: TGTGCCTGGACCTTGTGGATGTCCACAGATACGCAGTATTTT
CDR3 protein: CAWTLWMSTDTQYF

J gene: TRBJ2-1
V gene: TRBV27
CDR3 length: 16
clone size: .
D gene: TRBD1
CDR3 DNA: TGTGCCAGCAGAACCCTATTCCGGGACAGGGGCTATGAGCAGTTCTTC
CDR3 protein: CASRTLFRDRGYEQFF

J gene: TRBJ1-3
V gene: TRBV7-2
CDR3 length: 16
clone size: .
D gene: .
CDR3 DNA: TGTGCCAGCAGCTTAGTTCCCGTTAGCTCTGGAAACACCATATATTTT
CDR3 protein: CASSLVPVSSGNTIYF

J gene: TRBJ2-3
V gene: TRBV27
CDR3 length: 11
clone size: few
D gene: .
CDR3 DNA: TGTGCCAGCAGTTCCCAGAGAGGACAGTATTTT
CDR3 protein: CASSSQRGQYF

J gene: TRBJ1-1
V gene: TRBV28
CDR3 length: 14
clone size: .
D gene: .
CDR3 DNA: TGTGCCAGCACCAACGGACCTCGGGGCACTGAAGCTTTCTTT
CDR3 protein: CASTNGPRGTEAFF

J gene: TRBJ2-1
V gene: TRBV6-5
CDR3 length: 15
clone size: .
D gene: TRBD2
CDR3 DNA: TGTGCCAGCAGTTCATATAGCGGGGGAGACAATGAGCAGTTCTTC
CDR3 protein: CASSSYSGGDNEQFF

J gene: TRBJ2-3
V gene: TRBV9
CDR3 length: 15
clone size: .
D gene: .
CDR3 DNA: TGTGCCAGCAGCGGGGGCCGGATTCTCACAGATACGCAGTATTTT
CDR3 protein: CASSGGRILTDTQYF

J gene: TRBJ1-2
V gene: TRBV7-2
CDR3 length: 14
clone size: .
D gene: .
CDR3 DNA: TGTGCCAGCACCTCCTTTATGGTTATTAGTGGCTACACCTTC
CDR3 protein: CASTSFMVISGYTF

J gene: TRBJ2-3
V gene: TRBV18
CDR3 length: 14
clone size: .
D gene: .
CDR3 DNA: TGTGCCAGCTCACCTGTAGACAGTCCAGATACGCAGTATTTT
CDR3 protein: CASSPVDSPDTQYF